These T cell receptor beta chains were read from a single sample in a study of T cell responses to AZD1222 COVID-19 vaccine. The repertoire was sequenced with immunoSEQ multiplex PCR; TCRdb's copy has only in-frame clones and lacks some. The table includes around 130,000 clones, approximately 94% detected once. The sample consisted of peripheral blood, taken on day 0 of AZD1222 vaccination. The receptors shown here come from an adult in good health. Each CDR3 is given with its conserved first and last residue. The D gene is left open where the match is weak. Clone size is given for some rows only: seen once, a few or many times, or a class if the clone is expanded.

CDR3 protein: CASRRSVGDTEAFF; CDR3 DNA: TGCGCCAGCCGACGGTCAGTGGGGGACACTGAAGCTTTCTTT; clone size: NA; CDR3 length: 14; D gene: NA; J gene: TRBJ1-1; V gene: TRBV5-1
CDR3 protein: CASSPPAGVYGHTF; CDR3 DNA: TGTGCCAGCTCACCACCCGCAGGGGTCTATGGCCACACCTTC; clone size: NA; CDR3 length: 14; D gene: NA; J gene: TRBJ1-2; V gene: TRBV18
CDR3 protein: CASSLKVNGYNEQFF; CDR3 DNA: TGTGCCAGCTCCCTAAAAGTGAATGGGTACAATGAGCAGTTCTTC; clone size: NA; CDR3 length: 15; D gene: NA; J gene: TRBJ2-1; V gene: TRBV18
CDR3 protein: CASRDLAGGHEQYF; CDR3 DNA: TGCGCCAGCAGGGACCTAGCGGGAGGTCACGAGCAGTACTTC; clone size: NA; CDR3 length: 14; D gene: TRBD2; J gene: TRBJ2-7; V gene: TRBV10-2
CDR3 protein: CSVDSGTSGSYEQYF; CDR3 DNA: TGCAGCGTGGATTCCGGGACTAGCGGCTCCTACGAGCAGTACTTC; clone size: NA; CDR3 length: 15; D gene: TRBD2; J gene: TRBJ2-7; V gene: TRBV29-1
CDR3 protein: CASSQQPGLAYEQYF; CDR3 DNA: TGCGCCAGCAGCCAACAGCCGGGACTAGCATACGAGCAGTACTTC; clone size: NA; CDR3 length: 15; D gene: TRBD2; J gene: TRBJ2-7; V gene: TRBV4-3
CDR3 protein: CASKGQRNSGNTIYF; CDR3 DNA: TGTGCCAGTAAGGGACAGCGGAACTCTGGAAACACCATATATTTT; clone size: NA; CDR3 length: 15; D gene: TRBD1; J gene: TRBJ1-3; V gene: TRBV19
CDR3 protein: CASSLKSAQETQYF; CDR3 DNA: TGCGCCAGCAGCTTGAAGAGCGCGCAAGAGACCCAGTACTTC; clone size: NA; CDR3 length: 14; D gene: NA; J gene: TRBJ2-5; V gene: TRBV5-1
CDR3 protein: CASKGTSGSSGELFF; CDR3 DNA: TGTGCCAGCAAAGGGACTAGCGGGAGCTCCGGGGAGCTGTTTTTT; clone size: NA; CDR3 length: 15; D gene: TRBD2; J gene: TRBJ2-2; V gene: TRBV7-3
CDR3 protein: CASSPRTGSYEQYF; CDR3 DNA: TGTGCCAGCAGCCCGCGGACCGGATCCTACGAGCAGTACTTC; clone size: NA; CDR3 length: 14; D gene: NA; J gene: TRBJ2-7; V gene: TRBV7-9
CDR3 protein: CASSPPLGANEKLFF; CDR3 DNA: TGTGCCAGCAGCCCACCTCTGGGGGCGAATGAAAAACTGTTTTTT; clone size: NA; CDR3 length: 15; D gene: NA; J gene: TRBJ1-4; V gene: TRBV7-9
CDR3 protein: CASSYRPLGQYTEAFF; CDR3 DNA: TGTGCCAGCAGTTACCGACCACTTGGACAGTACACTGAAGCTTTCTTT; clone size: NA; CDR3 length: 16; D gene: NA; J gene: TRBJ1-1; V gene: TRBV6-2/TRBV6-3
CDR3 protein: CASSQGSETLGEKLFF; CDR3 DNA: TGTGCCAGCAGCCAAGGAAGTGAGACACTGGGTGAAAAACTGTTTTTT; clone size: NA; CDR3 length: 16; D gene: NA; J gene: TRBJ1-4; V gene: TRBV4-2
CDR3 protein: CASSLFLGTDTQYF; CDR3 DNA: TGCGCCAGCAGCTTGTTTTTGGGCACAGATACGCAGTATTTT; clone size: NA; CDR3 length: 14; D gene: NA; J gene: TRBJ2-3; V gene: TRBV5-1
CDR3 protein: CASSPARGNEKLFF; CDR3 DNA: TGTGCCAGCTCACCCGCCAGGGGGAATGAAAAACTGTTTTTT; clone size: NA; CDR3 length: 14; D gene: TRBD1; J gene: TRBJ1-4; V gene: TRBV18
CDR3 protein: CASSLDRENTEAFF; CDR3 DNA: TGCGCCAGCAGCTTGGACAGGGAGAACACTGAAGCTTTCTTT; clone size: NA; CDR3 length: 14; D gene: NA; J gene: TRBJ1-1; V gene: TRBV5-1
CDR3 protein: CASSLVFGGETQYF; CDR3 DNA: TGTGCCAGCAGCTTAGTCTTCGGTGGGGAGACCCAGTACTTC; clone size: NA; CDR3 length: 14; D gene: NA; J gene: TRBJ2-5; V gene: TRBV7-9
CDR3 protein: CASSLAGTYNEQFF; CDR3 DNA: TGTGCCAGCAGCTTAGCGGGAACCTACAATGAGCAGTTCTTC; clone size: NA; CDR3 length: 14; D gene: NA; J gene: TRBJ2-1; V gene: TRBV13
CDR3 protein: CASSSGLIADTQYF; CDR3 DNA: TGTGCCAGCAGCTCCGGACTAATCGCGGATACGCAGTATTTT; clone size: once; CDR3 length: 14; D gene: NA; J gene: TRBJ2-3; V gene: TRBV7-2
CDR3 protein: CASSSGQGKYEQYF; CDR3 DNA: TGTGCCAGCAGTTCGGGACAGGGAAAATACGAGCAGTACTTC; clone size: NA; CDR3 length: 14; D gene: TRBD1; J gene: TRBJ2-7; V gene: TRBV27
CDR3 protein: CASSRPPGQTINSPLHF; CDR3 DNA: TGTGCCAGCAGTCGACCCCCAGGACAGACAATTAATTCACCCCTCCACTTT; clone size: once; CDR3 length: 17; D gene: NA; J gene: TRBJ1-6; V gene: TRBV6-6
CDR3 protein: CASSPRSYGYTF; CDR3 DNA: TGTGCCAGCAGTCCTCGATCCTATGGCTACACCTTC; clone size: NA; CDR3 length: 12; D gene: NA; J gene: TRBJ1-2; V gene: TRBV7-9
CDR3 protein: CASRVARITEAFF; CDR3 DNA: TGTGCCAGCAGAGTCGCAAGAATCACTGAAGCTTTCTTT; clone size: once; CDR3 length: 13; D gene: NA; J gene: TRBJ1-1; V gene: TRBV6-5
CDR3 protein: CASSEGTWGNTIYF; CDR3 DNA: TGTGCCAGCAGTGAAGGGACATGGGGAAACACCATATATTTT; clone size: NA; CDR3 length: 14; D gene: NA; J gene: TRBJ1-3; V gene: TRBV2
CDR3 protein: CASSVSGRIYNEQFF; CDR3 DNA: TGTGCCAGCAGCGTTAGCGGGAGGATTTACAATGAGCAGTTCTTC; clone size: once; CDR3 length: 15; D gene: TRBD2; J gene: TRBJ2-1; V gene: TRBV9
CDR3 protein: CASRPTSGSKYEQYF; CDR3 DNA: TGTGCCAGCAGGCCCACTAGCGGGAGTAAATACGAGCAGTACTTC; clone size: NA; CDR3 length: 15; D gene: TRBD2; J gene: TRBJ2-7; V gene: TRBV28
CDR3 protein: CASRTGLAEETQYF; CDR3 DNA: TGTGCCAGCAGAACTGGACTAGCGGAAGAGACCCAGTACTTC; clone size: NA; CDR3 length: 14; D gene: TRBD2; J gene: TRBJ2-5; V gene: TRBV3-1/TRBV3-2
CDR3 protein: CASSKGVGQGSYNSPLHF; CDR3 DNA: NA; clone size: NA; CDR3 length: 18; D gene: NA; J gene: TRBJ1-6; V gene: TRBV21-1
CDR3 protein: CASSSPRPGKSEKLFF; CDR3 DNA: TGTGCCAGCAGCTCACCGAGACCCGGGAAGAGCGAAAAACTGTTTTTT; clone size: NA; CDR3 length: 16; D gene: NA; J gene: TRBJ1-4; V gene: TRBV11-2